This T cell receptor (beta chain) was identified during a study of blood T cells in healthy people across ages. Overall study findings and caveats: Older age coincided with a roughly linear decline in TCR beta diversity per million T cells.

A second roughly 6 to 11 cycle PCR used barcoded and J-beta primers. Every sample gave at least 2.5 million paired-end reads containing CDR3. TCRdb itself ran the 5' RACE reads through MiXCR, one entry per CDR3 protein. The sample has hundreds of thousands of distinct CDR3 sequences; about 24% are singletons. This clonotype was counted between two and nine times. Antigen: not known. The sample also formed part of further work on T cells of mothers and their children. That study adds: Per mother, over 9.5 million TCR beta CDR3 reads were obtained; per child, approximately 3 million. Related and unrelated pairs show TCR recombination output that thymic selection shapes similarly.

The sequenced sample consisted of blood. The receptor was derived from a boy younger than 18 in good health.

The chain's CDR3 is CASSPQGQGAVGYTF. The CDR3 DNA is TGTGCCAGCAGCCCACAAGGACAGGGGGCGGTTGGCTACACCTTC. The chain employs TRBV5-4 and TRBJ1-2; TRBD1 aligns across 11 bases. The V gene end was trimmed by 4 bases and the J gene end by 7 bases; junction bases not matched to a gene: 9. Germline V gives CDR1 SGHNT, CDR2 YYREEE (reference sequence). This CDR3 spans 15 amino acids. The whole variable domain, filled in from reference TRBV5-4 and TRBJ1-2, reads ETGVTQSPTHLIKTRGQQVTLRCSSQSGHNTVSWYQQALGQGPQFIFQYYREEENGRGNFPPRFSGLQFPNYSSELNVNALELDDSALYLCASSPQGQGAVGYTFGSGTRLTVV.